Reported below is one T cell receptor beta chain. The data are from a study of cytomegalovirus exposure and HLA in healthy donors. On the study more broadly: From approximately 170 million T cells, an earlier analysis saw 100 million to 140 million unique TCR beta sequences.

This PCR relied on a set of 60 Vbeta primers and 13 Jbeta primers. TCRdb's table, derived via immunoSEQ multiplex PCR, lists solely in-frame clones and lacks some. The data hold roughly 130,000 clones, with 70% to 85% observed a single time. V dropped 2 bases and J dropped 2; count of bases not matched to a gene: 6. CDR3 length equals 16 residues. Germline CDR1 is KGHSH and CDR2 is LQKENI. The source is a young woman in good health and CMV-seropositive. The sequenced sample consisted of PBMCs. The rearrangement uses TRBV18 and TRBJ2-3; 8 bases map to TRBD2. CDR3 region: CASSPATSGPTDTQYF. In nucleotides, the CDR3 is TGTGCCAGCTCACCAGCAACTAGCGGACCCACAGATACGCAGTATTTT.